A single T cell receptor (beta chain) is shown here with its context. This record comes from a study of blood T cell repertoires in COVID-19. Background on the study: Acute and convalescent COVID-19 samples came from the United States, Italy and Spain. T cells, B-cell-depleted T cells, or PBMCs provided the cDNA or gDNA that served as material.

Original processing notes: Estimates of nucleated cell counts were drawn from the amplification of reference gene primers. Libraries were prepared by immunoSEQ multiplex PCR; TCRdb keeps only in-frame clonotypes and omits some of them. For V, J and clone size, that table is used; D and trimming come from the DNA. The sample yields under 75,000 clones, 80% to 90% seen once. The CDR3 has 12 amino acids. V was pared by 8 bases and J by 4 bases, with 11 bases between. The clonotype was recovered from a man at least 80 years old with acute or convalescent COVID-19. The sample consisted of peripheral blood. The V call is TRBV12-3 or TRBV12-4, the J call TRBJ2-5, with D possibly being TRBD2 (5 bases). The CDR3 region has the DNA TGTGCCAGCGGAGGCACTAGAGAGACCCAGTACTTC. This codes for CASGGTRETQYF.